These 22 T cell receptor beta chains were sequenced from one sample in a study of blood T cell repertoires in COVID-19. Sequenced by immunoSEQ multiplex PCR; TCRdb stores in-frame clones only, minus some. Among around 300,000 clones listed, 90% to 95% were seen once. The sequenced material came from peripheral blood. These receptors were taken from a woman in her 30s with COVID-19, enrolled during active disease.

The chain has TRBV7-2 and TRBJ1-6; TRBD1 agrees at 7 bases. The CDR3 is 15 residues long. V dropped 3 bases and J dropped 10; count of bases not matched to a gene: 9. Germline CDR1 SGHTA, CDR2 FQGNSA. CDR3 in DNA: TGTGCCAGCAGCTTGGGGCAGGGGGAGAGATCACCCCTCCACTTT. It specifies CASSLGQGERSPLHF.

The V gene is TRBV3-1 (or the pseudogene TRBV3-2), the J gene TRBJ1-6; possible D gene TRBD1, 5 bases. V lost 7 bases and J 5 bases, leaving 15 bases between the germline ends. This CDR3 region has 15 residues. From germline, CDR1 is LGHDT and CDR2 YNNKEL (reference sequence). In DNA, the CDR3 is TGTGCCAGCACCAAGAGCGAGACAGATAATTCACCCCTCCACTTT. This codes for CASTKSETDNSPLHF.

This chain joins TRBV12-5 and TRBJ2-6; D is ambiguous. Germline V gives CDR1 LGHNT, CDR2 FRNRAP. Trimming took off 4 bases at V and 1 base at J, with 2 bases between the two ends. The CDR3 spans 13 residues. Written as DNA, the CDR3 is TGTGCTAGTGGTTCATCTGGGGCCAACGTCCTGACTTTC. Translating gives CASGSSGANVLTF.

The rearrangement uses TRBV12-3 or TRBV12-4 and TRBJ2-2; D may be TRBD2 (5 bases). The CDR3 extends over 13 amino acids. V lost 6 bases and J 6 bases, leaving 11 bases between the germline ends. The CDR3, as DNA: TGTGCCAGCAGCCTCCTGAGGGCCGGGGAGCTGTTTTTT. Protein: CASSLLRAGELFF.

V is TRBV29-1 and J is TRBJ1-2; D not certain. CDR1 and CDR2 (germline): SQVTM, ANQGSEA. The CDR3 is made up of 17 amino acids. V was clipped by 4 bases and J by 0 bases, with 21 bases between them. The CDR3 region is CSVAALFSTSTNYGYTF. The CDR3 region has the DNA TGCAGCGTTGCGGCCCTTTTTTCGACATCCACTAACTATGGCTACACCTTC.

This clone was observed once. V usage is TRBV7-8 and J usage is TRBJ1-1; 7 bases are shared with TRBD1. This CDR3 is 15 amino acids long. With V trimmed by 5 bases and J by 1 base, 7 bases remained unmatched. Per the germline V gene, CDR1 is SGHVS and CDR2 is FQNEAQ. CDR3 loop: CASSPKQGTNTEAFF. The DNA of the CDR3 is TGTGCCAGCAGCCCTAAACAGGGGACGAACACTGAAGCTTTCTTT.

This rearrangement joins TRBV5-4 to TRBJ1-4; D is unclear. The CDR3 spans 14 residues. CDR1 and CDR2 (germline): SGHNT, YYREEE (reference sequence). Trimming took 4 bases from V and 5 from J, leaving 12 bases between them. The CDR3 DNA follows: TGTGCCAGCAGCCCTTCGACGGGGAATGAAAAACTGTTTTTT. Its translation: CASSPSTGNEKLFF.

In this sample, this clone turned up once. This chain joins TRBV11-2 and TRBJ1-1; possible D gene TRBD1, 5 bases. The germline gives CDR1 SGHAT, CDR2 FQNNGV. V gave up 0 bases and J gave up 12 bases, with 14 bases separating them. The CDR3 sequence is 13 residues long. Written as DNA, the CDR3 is TGTGCCAGCAGCTTAGATGGGGCAGGAGAATCTTTCTTT. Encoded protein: CASSLDGAGESFF.

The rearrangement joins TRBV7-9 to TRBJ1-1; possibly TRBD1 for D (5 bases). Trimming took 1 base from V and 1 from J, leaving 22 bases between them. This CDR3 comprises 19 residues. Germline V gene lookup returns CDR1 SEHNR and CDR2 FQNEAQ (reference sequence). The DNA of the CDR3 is TGTGCCAGCAGCTTAGTCCTTGGGGGGTTCATCGACGCGAACACTGAAGCTTTCTTT. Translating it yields CASSLVLGGFIDANTEAFF.

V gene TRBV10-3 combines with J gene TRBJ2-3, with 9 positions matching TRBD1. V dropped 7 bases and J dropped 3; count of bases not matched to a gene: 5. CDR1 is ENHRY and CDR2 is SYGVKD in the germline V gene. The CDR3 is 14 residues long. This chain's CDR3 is CAITSDRGTDTQYF. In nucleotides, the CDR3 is TGTGCCATCACCTCGGACAGGGGAACAGATACGCAGTATTTT.

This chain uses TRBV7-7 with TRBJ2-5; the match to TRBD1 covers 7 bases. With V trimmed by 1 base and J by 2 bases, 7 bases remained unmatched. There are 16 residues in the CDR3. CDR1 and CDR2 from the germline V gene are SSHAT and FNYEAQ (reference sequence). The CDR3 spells CASSLDRGKGQETQYF. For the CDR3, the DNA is TGTGCCAGCAGCTTAGACAGGGGAAAGGGGCAAGAGACCCAGTACTTC.

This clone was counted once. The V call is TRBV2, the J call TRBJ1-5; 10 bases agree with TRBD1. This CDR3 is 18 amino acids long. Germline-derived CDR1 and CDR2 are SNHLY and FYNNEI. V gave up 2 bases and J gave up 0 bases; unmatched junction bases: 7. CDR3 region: CASSEWDRGVYSNQPQHF. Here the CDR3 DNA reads TGTGCCAGCAGTGAATGGGACAGGGGCGTTTATAGCAATCAGCCCCAGCATTTT.

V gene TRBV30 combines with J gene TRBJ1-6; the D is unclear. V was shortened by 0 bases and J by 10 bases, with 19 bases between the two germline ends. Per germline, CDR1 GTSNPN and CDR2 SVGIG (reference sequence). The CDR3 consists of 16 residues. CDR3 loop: CAWSVEGVSFGSPLHF. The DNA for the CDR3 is TGTGCCTGGAGTGTAGAGGGAGTCAGTTTCGGGTCACCCCTCCACTTT.

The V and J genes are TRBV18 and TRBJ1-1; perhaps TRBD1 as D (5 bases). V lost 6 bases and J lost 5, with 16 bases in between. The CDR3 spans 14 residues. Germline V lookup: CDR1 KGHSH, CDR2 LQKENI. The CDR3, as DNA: TGTGCCAGCTCTCCGACGGGGGGATGGACTGAAGCTTTCTTT. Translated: CASSPTGGWTEAFF. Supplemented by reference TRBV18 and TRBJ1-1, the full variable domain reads NAGVMQNPRHLVRRRGQEARLRCSPMKGHSHVYWYRQLPEEGLKFMVYLQKENIIDESGMPKERFSAEFPKEGPSILRIQQVVRGDSAAYFCASSPTGGWTEAFFGQGTRLTVV.

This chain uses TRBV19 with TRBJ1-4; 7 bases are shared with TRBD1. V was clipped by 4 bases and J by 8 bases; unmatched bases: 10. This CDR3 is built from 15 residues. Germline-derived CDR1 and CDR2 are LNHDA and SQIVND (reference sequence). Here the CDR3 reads CASSSLATGKEKLFF. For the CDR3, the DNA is TGTGCCAGTAGTAGCCTCGCGACAGGGAAGGAAAAACTGTTTTTT.

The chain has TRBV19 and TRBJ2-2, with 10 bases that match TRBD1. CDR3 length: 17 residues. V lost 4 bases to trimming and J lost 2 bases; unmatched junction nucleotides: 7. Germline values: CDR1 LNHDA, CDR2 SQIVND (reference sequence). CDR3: CASSNGDRGPNTGELFF. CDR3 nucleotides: TGTGCCAGTAGTAATGGGGACAGGGGCCCAAACACCGGGGAGCTGTTTTTT.

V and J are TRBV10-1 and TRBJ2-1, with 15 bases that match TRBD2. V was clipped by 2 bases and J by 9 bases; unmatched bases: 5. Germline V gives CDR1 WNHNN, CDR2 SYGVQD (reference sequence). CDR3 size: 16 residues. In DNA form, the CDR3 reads TGCGCCAGCAGTGAGGATGGGACTAGCGGGAGGTTTGAGCAGTTCTTC. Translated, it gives CASSEDGTSGRFEQFF.

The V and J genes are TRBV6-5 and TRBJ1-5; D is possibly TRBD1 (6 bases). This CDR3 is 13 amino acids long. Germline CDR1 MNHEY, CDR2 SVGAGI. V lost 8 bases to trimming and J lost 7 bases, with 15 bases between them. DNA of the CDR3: TGTGCCAGCCGGGGGGCCATAGGGCAGCCCCAGCATTTT. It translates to CASRGAIGQPQHF.

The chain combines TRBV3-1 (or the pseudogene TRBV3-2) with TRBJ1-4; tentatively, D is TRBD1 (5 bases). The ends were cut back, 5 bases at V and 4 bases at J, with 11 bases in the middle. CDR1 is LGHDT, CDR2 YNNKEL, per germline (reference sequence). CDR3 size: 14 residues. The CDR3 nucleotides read TGTGCCAGCAGCACAGGTCCCCTTAATGAAAAACTGTTTTTT. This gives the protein CASSTGPLNEKLFF.

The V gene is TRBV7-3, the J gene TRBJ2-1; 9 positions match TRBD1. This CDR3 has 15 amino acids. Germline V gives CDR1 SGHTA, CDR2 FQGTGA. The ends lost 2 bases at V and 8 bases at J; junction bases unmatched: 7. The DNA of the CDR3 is TGTGCCAGCAGCTTAGGACCGGGACAGGGCTATGAGCAGTTCTTC. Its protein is CASSLGPGQGYEQFF.

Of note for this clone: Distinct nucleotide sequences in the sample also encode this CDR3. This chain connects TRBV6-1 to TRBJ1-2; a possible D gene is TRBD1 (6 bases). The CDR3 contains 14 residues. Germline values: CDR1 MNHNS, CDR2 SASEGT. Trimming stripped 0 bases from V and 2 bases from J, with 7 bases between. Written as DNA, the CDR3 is TGTGCCAGCAGTGAAGCGGGACAAAACTATGGCTACACCTTC. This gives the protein CASSEAGQNYGYTF.

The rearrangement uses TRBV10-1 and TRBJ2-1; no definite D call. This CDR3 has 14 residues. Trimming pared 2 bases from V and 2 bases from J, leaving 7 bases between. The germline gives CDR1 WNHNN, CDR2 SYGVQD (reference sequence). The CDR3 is CASSEQRAYNEQFF. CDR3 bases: TGCGCCAGCAGTGAGCAAAGAGCCTACAATGAGCAGTTCTTC.